Listed below are T cell receptor beta chains from one sample, sequenced in a study of T cell responses to AZD1222 COVID-19 vaccine. Some clones are missing from TCRdb's copy, which holds only in-frame ones; the method was immunoSEQ multiplex PCR. The sample has 100,000 to 150,000 clones; roughly nine tenths are singletons. Sequencing used peripheral blood, obtained on day 0 of AZD1222 vaccination. These TCRs come from an adult in good health. The CDR3 runs from the conserved cysteine through the conserved F or W. Fields, in order: V gene, D gene, J gene, clone size, CDR3 DNA, CDR3 protein. D genes are given only for firm matches. Rows may omit the clone size; those that give it use once, few, many or a size class.

TRBV28	TRBD2	TRBJ2-7	-	TGTGCCAGCAGTCCGAGACTAGCTAGCTCCTACGAGCAGTACTTC	CASSPRLASSYEQYF
TRBV2	-	TRBJ1-4	-	TGTGCCAGCACCCCATCGCAGAGTGAAAAACTGTTTTTT	CASTPSQSEKLFF
TRBV11-2	-	TRBJ2-3	-	TGTGCCAGCAGCTTAGTCGCGGGCCATAGCACAGATACGCAGTATTTT	CASSLVAGHSTDTQYF
TRBV4-1	-	TRBJ2-3	-	TGCGCCAGCAGCCAACCGGAGCAGTACACGCAGTATTTT	CASSQPEQYTQYF
TRBV11-3	-	TRBJ2-1	-	TGTGCCAGCAGCCACACGGGGAGCTCCTACAATGAGCAGTTCTTC	CASSHTGSSYNEQFF
TRBV28	-	TRBJ2-1	-	TGTGCCAGCAGTTTATTTAGCAAAGTGCAGTTCTTC	CASSLFSKVQFF
TRBV28	-	TRBJ1-2	-	TGTGCCAGCAGTGATCCCGGGACACACTATGGCTACACCTTC	CASSDPGTHYGYTF
TRBV11-2	-	TRBJ1-2	-	TGTGCCAGCAGCTCTTGGAAGGGACCTTCATATGGCTACACCTTC	CASSSWKGPSYGYTF
TRBV4-3	-	TRBJ1-4	-	TGCGCCAGCAGCCAAGATCTCACAGGTGGGGATGGAAAACTGTTTTTT	CASSQDLTGGDGKLFF
TRBV5-1	TRBD1	TRBJ1-1	-	TGCGCCAGCAGCCCCAGGGGGGCGAACACTGAAGCTTTCTTT	CASSPRGANTEAFF
TRBV7-2	TRBD2	TRBJ2-3	-	TGTGCCAGCAGCTTAAGTCTAGCGGGGTTCACAGATACGCAGTATTTT	CASSLSLAGFTDTQYF
TRBV2	-	TRBJ2-7	-	TGTGCCAGCAAGGAAGGGGAAGGGTCGTACTTC	CASKEGEGSYF
TRBV27	-	TRBJ1-2	-	TGTGCCAGCAGTTTACGGGCCACCGTACGGGGGGGAGCTAACTATGGCTACACCTTC	CASSLRATVRGGANYGYTF
TRBV28	-	TRBJ1-4	-	TGTGCCAGCAGCCCACCAGGGGCTAATGAAAAACTGTTTTTT	CASSPPGANEKLFF
TRBV3-1/TRBV3-2	TRBD1	TRBJ1-4	-	TGTGCCAGCAGCCTGCCGGACAGGCGAGATGAAAAACTGTTTTTT	CASSLPDRRDEKLFF
TRBV19	-	TRBJ2-7	-	TGTGCCAGTAGTTACGACATCTCGTACGAGCAGTACTTC	CASSYDISYEQYF
TRBV6-5	TRBD1	TRBJ1-6	-	TGTGCCAGCCAGGACAGGAGCAATTCACCCCTCCACTTT	CASQDRSNSPLHF
TRBV30	TRBD1	TRBJ1-2	-	TGTGCCTGGATCGTACAGGGGAACTATGGCTACACCTTC	CAWIVQGNYGYTF
TRBV24-1	TRBD2	TRBJ2-1	-	TGTGCCACCAGTGATTGGGGTAGCGGGACGTACAATGAGCAGTTCTTC	CATSDWGSGTYNEQFF
TRBV28	-	TRBJ2-7	once	TGTGCCAGCAGTTTAGGGCAGGGAATTGGCGAGCAGTACTTC	CASSLGQGIGEQYF
TRBV28	-	TRBJ1-1	-	TGTGCCAGCAGCCTTACAGTGAACACTGAAGCTTTCTTT	CASSLTVNTEAFF
TRBV7-3	TRBD1	TRBJ1-1	-	TGTGCCAGCAGCCCCGGGACAGTCCCTGAAGCTTTCTTT	CASSPGTVPEAFF
TRBV5-4	-	TRBJ1-3	once	TGTGCCAGCAGCTTGTCGGGGGCTTCTGGAAACACCATATATTTT	CASSLSGASGNTIYF
TRBV5-1	TRBD1	TRBJ2-3	-	TGCGCCAGCAGCTGGACAGGGGGCGAGGGAGATACGCAGTATTTT	CASSWTGGEGDTQYF
TRBV3-1/TRBV3-2	TRBD1	TRBJ1-6	-	TGTGCCAGCAGCCCCTCCGGGACAGGGCCTTCACCCCTCCACTTT	CASSPSGTGPSPLHF
TRBV3-1/TRBV3-2	TRBD1	TRBJ1-5	once	TGTGCCAGCAGCCAAGCAAACAGGGGCAGGGTTGTAAATCAGCCCCAGCATTTT	CASSQANRGRVVNQPQHF
TRBV14	-	TRBJ2-3	-	TGTGCCAGCAGCCGCCAACTAGCTAGCACAGATACGCAGTATTTT	CASSRQLASTDTQYF
TRBV13	-	TRBJ1-1	-	TGTGCCAGCAGCAACCGGGACACCCCTAACACTGAAGCTTTCTTT	CASSNRDTPNTEAFF
TRBV20-1	TRBD1	TRBJ1-2	-	TGCAGTGCTCGGGACAGGTATGGCTACACCTTC	CSARDRYGYTF
TRBV27	-	TRBJ1-2	-	TGTGCCAGCAGTTTATCAGGGGATGGCTACACCTTC	CASSLSGDGYTF
TRBV28	-	TRBJ1-5	-	TGTGCCACCTCTGGGGGAGCGAGCAATCAGCCCCAGCATTTT	CATSGGASNQPQHF
TRBV7-2	TRBD1	TRBJ2-6	-	TGTGCCAGCAGCTCTGGACAGGGGAGGAAGTCTGGGGCCAACGTCCTGACTTTC	CASSSGQGRKSGANVLTF
TRBV5-1	-	TRBJ1-2	-	TGCGCCAGCAGCCCCGAGGGGTATGGCTACACCTTC	CASSPEGYGYTF